These 17 T cell receptor beta chains share one sample of origin, sequenced in a study of blood T cell repertoires in COVID-19. Data came from immunoSEQ multiplex PCR; TCRdb stores just in-frame clones and leaves some out. Among some 150,000 clones listed, roughly 76% were seen once. Sequenced: peripheral blood. The receptor source for this set is a woman aged 45-65 years with active or convalescent COVID-19.

The rearrangement joins TRBV9 to TRBJ2-7, with 15 bases matching TRBD2. Germline CDR1 SGDLS, CDR2 YYNGEE. The CDR3 consists of 16 residues. V lost 4 bases and J lost 7; bases outside the gene matches: 9. CDR3 sequence: CASSPGTSGGRVEQYF. For the CDR3, the DNA is TGTGCCAGCAGCCCGGGGACTAGCGGGGGGCGGGTTGAGCAGTACTTC.

This chain uses TRBV9 with TRBJ1-1; D may be TRBD1 (5 bases). This CDR3 spans 14 amino acids. CDR1 and CDR2 (germline): SGDLS, YYNGEE. Trimming cost V 0 bases and J 7 bases, with 13 bases left between them. In DNA form, the CDR3 reads TGTGCCAGCAGCGTAGAGGAGAGACAGTTTGAAGCTTTCTTT. Translating it yields CASSVEERQFEAFF.

V usage is TRBV14 and J usage is TRBJ1-1; 10 positions match TRBD1. The length of the CDR3 is 15 residues. The V and J ends lost 3 bases and 1 base, in that order; junction bases with no gene match: 2. Germline V gives CDR1 SGHDN, CDR2 FVKESK. CDR3 sequence reads: CASSQWTGGNTEAFF. For the CDR3, the DNA is TGTGCCAGCAGCCAGTGGACAGGGGGGAACACTGAAGCTTTCTTT.

The V call is TRBV4-2, the J call TRBJ2-3; D not certain. Germline V CDR1 and CDR2: LGHNA, YNFKEQ. CDR3 length: 15 amino acids. V dropped 1 base and J dropped 0 bases, with 8 bases sitting between them. CDR3 region: CASSQAVGSTDTQYF. The DNA for the CDR3 is TGTGCCAGCAGCCAAGCTGTGGGCAGCACAGATACGCAGTATTTT.

The rearrangement links TRBV24-1 to TRBJ2-1; D perhaps matches TRBD1 (5 bases). Looked up from germline, CDR1 is KGHDR and CDR2 is SFDVKD. The CDR3 loop spans 15 amino acids. Trimming pared 9 bases from V and 4 bases from J, leaving 18 bases between. The CDR3 region has the DNA TGTGCCACCGGGGCCCCGGGCAGAAGATACAATGAGCAGTTCTTC. Amino acid sequence: CATGAPGRRYNEQFF.

This clone showed up just a few times. The rearrangement uses TRBV9 and TRBJ2-3, with 11 bases that match TRBD2. The CDR3 runs to 14 residues. Germline V lookup: CDR1 SGDLS, CDR2 YYNGEE. The J segment lost 3 bases and the V segment lost 6 bases, leaving 3 bases of the junction unmatched. CDR3 in DNA: TGTGCCAGCAACTTAGCGGGAGGGACAGATACGCAGTATTTT. Its protein product is CASNLAGGTDTQYF. The full variable domain, in which reference TRBV9 and TRBJ2-3 provide the parts outside the CDR3, is DSGVTQTPKHLITATGQRVTLRCSPRSGDLSVYWYQQSLDQGLQFLIQYYNGEERAKGNILERFSAQQFPDLHSELNLSSLELGDSALYFCASNLAGGTDTQYFGPGTRLTVL.

This clone was seen once. The chain carries TRBV3-1 (or the pseudogene TRBV3-2) and TRBJ2-7, with 12 bases lining up with TRBD2. Unmatched junction bases numbered 5, after V lost 7 bases and J lost 4 bases. Germline lookup yields CDR1 LGHDT and CDR2 YNNKEL (reference sequence). This CDR3 comprises 14 residues. CDR3 bases: TGTGCCAGCATAGGAACTAGCGGGAGGTACGAGCAGTACTTC. This encodes CASIGTSGRYEQYF.

This clone appeared a few times. CDR3 sequence (DNA): TGCGCCAGCAGCTTTACAGGGGGTGGACGATCACCCCTCCACTTT. As protein: CASSFTGGGRSPLHF. V and J are TRBV5-1 and TRBJ1-6, with 8 bases fitting TRBD1. The V gene's germline CDR1 is SGHRS and CDR2 YFSETQ. The CDR3 is 15 residues long. With V trimmed by 2 bases and J by 10 bases, 8 bases remained unmatched.

This clone appeared many times. The chain is built from TRBV4-3 and TRBJ1-2; a possible D gene is TRBD1 (5 bases). There are 14 residues in the CDR3. The germline CDR1 and CDR2 sequences are LGHNA and YSLEER. The germline V and J ends were trimmed by 0 bases and 7 bases, with 12 bases remaining between them. The DNA of the CDR3 is TGCGCCAGCAGCCAAGATCGATCGGGGGTTGGCTACACCTTC. This codes for CASSQDRSGVGYTF.

The chain combines TRBV7-2 with TRBJ2-2, with D possibly being TRBD1 (6 bases). Germline CDR1 and CDR2: SGHTA and FQGNSA. V lost 4 bases and J lost 3, with 18 bases in between. CDR3 length: 17 residues. This CDR3 reads CASSSHTPAGDTGELFF. DNA of the CDR3: TGTGCCAGCAGCTCCCATACCCCCGCAGGGGACACCGGGGAGCTGTTTTTT.

On this clone: The junction differs from germline at one of its ends, possibly a read error. J is TRBJ2-7 and V is TRBV24-1, with D uncertain. Germline-derived CDR1 and CDR2 are KGHDR and SFDVKD. The CDR3 loop spans 14 amino acids. The CDR3 DNA follows: TGTGCCACCAGTGATCCCGGGTCCTCCTCCGAGCAGTACTTC. Protein sequence: CATSDPGSSSEQYF.

This clone was counted only a few times. The J gene is TRBJ1-5, the V gene TRBV6-2 or TRBV6-3; D gene ambiguous. Deletions cut 5 bases from V and 7 bases from J, with 15 bases between. CDR3 length equals 14 residues. The V gene's germline CDR1 is MNHEY and CDR2 SVGEGT. The CDR3 sequence: CASSPLSRGQPQHF. The CDR3 DNA follows: TGTGCCAGCAGTCCACTCTCCCGCGGGCAGCCCCAGCATTTT.

This chain links TRBV6-2 or TRBV6-3 with TRBJ1-5, with TRBD1 as a possible D gene (5 bases). The germline V gene encodes CDR1 MNHEY and CDR2 SVGEGT. The CDR3 sequence is 15 residues long. V was trimmed by 5 bases and J by 2 bases, leaving 13 bases between them. Here the CDR3 DNA reads TGTGCCAGCAGTGCCGGGGGAGGGGGCAATCAGCCCCAGCATTTT. This codes for CASSAGGGGNQPQHF.

The rearrangement uses TRBV30 and TRBJ1-5; a possible D gene is TRBD1 (5 bases). The CDR3 loop spans 14 amino acids. V lost 3 bases and J lost 5, with 14 bases in between. Per the germline V gene, CDR1 is GTSNPN and CDR2 is SVGIG (reference sequence). DNA of the CDR3: TGTGCCTGGAGGGGTGGGGCCGCGGATCAGCCCCAGCATTTT. It yields the protein CAWRGGAADQPQHF.

V is TRBV5-1 and J is TRBJ1-2; TRBD1 is a possible D gene (6 bases). Per germline, CDR1 SGHRS and CDR2 YFSETQ. V lost 0 bases to trimming and J lost 6 bases, with 9 bases between them. The CDR3 runs 13 residues. The CDR3 DNA is TGCGCCAGCAGCTTGGGGACAGAGCATGGCTACACCTTC. Protein product: CASSLGTEHGYTF.

This clone was counted between two and nine times. The genes are TRBV6-2 or TRBV6-3 and TRBJ1-2; 9 bases align to TRBD1. CDR3 length equals 12 residues. CDR1 and CDR2 from the germline V gene are MNHEY and SVGEGT. The J segment lost 8 bases and the V segment lost 5 bases, leaving 3 bases of the junction unmatched. CDR3 sequence: CASSRGTGGYTF. CDR3 coding DNA: TGTGCCAGCAGTCGAGGGACAGGGGGCTACACCTTC.

The rearrangement links TRBV7-2 to TRBJ2-3, with D tentatively TRBD2 (5 bases). Trimming left V 8 bases short and J 8 bases short, with 14 bases between. The CDR3 covers 12 residues. The germline CDR1 and CDR2 sequences are SGHTA and FQGNSA. The CDR3: CASGTSRVTQYF. The CDR3 DNA reads TGTGCCAGCGGAACTAGTAGGGTTACGCAGTATTTT.